Listed here are 24 T cell receptor beta chains from one sample, sequenced in a study of T cell responses to AZD1222 COVID-19 vaccine. Libraries were prepared by immunoSEQ multiplex PCR; TCRdb keeps only in-frame clonotypes and omits some of them. The sample lists 100,000 or so clones, roughly 87% seen once, with 2.5% to 3% in the top ten. The sequencing used peripheral blood, collected on day 0 of AZD1222 vaccination. The receptor source for this set is an adult in good health.

The CDR3 sequence: CASSYSTAGNTIYF. The CDR3 nucleotides read TGTGCCAGCAGTTACTCGACAGCGGGAAACACCATATATTTT. The chain employs TRBV6-6 and TRBJ1-3; perhaps TRBD1 as D (5 bases). This CDR3 is built from 14 residues. Germline-derived CDR1 and CDR2 are MNHNY and SVGAGI (reference sequence). V was cut by 0 bases and J by 4 bases, with 7 bases left in between.

The chain has TRBV6-1 and TRBJ1-5; the D gene is possibly TRBD1 (6 bases). The ends were cut back, 3 bases at V and 0 bases at J, with 9 bases in the middle. Germline CDR1 is MNHNS and CDR2 is SASEGT. The CDR3 has 15 residues. The CDR3 region has the DNA TGTGCCAGCAGTGAGGACAGTTATAGCAATCAGCCCCAGCATTTT. Protein: CASSEDSYSNQPQHF.

The rearrangement joins TRBV4-3 to TRBJ1-5; D is perhaps TRBD1 (6 bases). The CDR3 loop spans 15 amino acids. The V end was cut by 0 bases, the J end by 5 bases, with 11 bases between. Germline-derived CDR1 and CDR2 are LGHNA and YSLEER. The CDR3 sequence is CASSQEATGYQPQHF. As DNA, the CDR3 is TGCGCCAGCAGCCAAGAGGCAACAGGGTATCAGCCCCAGCATTTT.

This clone was seen only once. This sequence joins TRBV11-3 and TRBJ2-2, with 14 positions matching TRBD2. This CDR3 has 19 residues. From germline, CDR1 is SGHNT and CDR2 YENEEA. The V gene end was trimmed by 5 bases and the J gene end by 1 base; junction bases not matched to a gene: 9. In nucleotides, the CDR3 is TGTGCCAGCAGCCCACTTATCGGGACTAGCGGGGGGAACACCGGGGAGCTGTTTTTT. Protein sequence: CASSPLIGTSGGNTGELFF.

This chain joins TRBV7-9 and TRBJ1-4; a weak D match, TRBD1 (5 bases). This CDR3 is 15 amino acids long. Trimming shortened V by 5 bases and J by 0 bases, and 10 bases separated the two germline ends. Per the germline V gene, CDR1 is SEHNR and CDR2 is FQNEAQ (reference sequence). CDR3 protein: CASSHATATNEKLFF. CDR3 in DNA: TGTGCCAGCAGCCACGCGACAGCAACTAATGAAAAACTGTTTTTT.

The V gene is TRBV10-1, the J gene TRBJ2-2, with TRBD2 matching 14 bases. Looked up from germline, CDR1 is WNHNN and CDR2 is SYGVQD (reference sequence). The CDR3 covers 17 residues. With 5 bases clipped from V and 0 bases from J, the junction kept 2 bases outside the gene matches. The CDR3 protein is CASSRLAGGPNTGELFF. CDR3 DNA: TGCGCCAGCAGTCGACTAGCGGGGGGGCCGAACACCGGGGAGCTGTTTTTT.

Only a few counts were recorded for this clone. V and J are TRBV7-9 and TRBJ1-6; TRBD1 matches at 7 bases. With 5 bases clipped from V and 4 bases from J, the junction kept 5 bases outside the gene matches. The CDR3 is 15 residues long. Per the germline V gene, CDR1 is SEHNR and CDR2 is FQNEAQ (reference sequence). The CDR3 coding sequence is TGTGCCAGCAGCGCAGTACAGGGGTATAATTCACCCCTCCACTTT. Its translation: CASSAVQGYNSPLHF.

V usage is TRBV5-8 and J usage is TRBJ1-5; D is ambiguous. V was shortened by 5 bases and J by 2 bases, with 8 bases between the two germline ends. Germline V CDR1 and CDR2: SGHTS, YDEGEE. This CDR3 contains 13 residues. CDR3 DNA sequence: TGTGCCAGCAGTCTAAGACGCAATCAGCCCCAGCATTTT. It is translated as CASSLRRNQPQHF.

In its sample, this clone was seen once. The V gene is TRBV27, the J gene TRBJ1-5; 9 bases fit TRBD1. The CDR3 loop spans 18 amino acids. The V and J ends lost 7 bases and 5 bases, in that order; junction bases with no gene match: 18. The germline gives CDR1 MNHEY, CDR2 SMNVEV (reference sequence). DNA for the CDR3: TGTGCCAGCACTCACCCGGGACAGGGAGGTCACAGATATCAGCCCCAGCATTTT. Its protein product is CASTHPGQGGHRYQPQHF.

The chain uses TRBV5-4 and TRBJ2-1; the D is unclear. Germline CDR1 and CDR2: SGHNT and YYREEE (reference sequence). The CDR3 runs to 12 residues. V was pared by 2 bases and J by 5 bases, with 5 bases between. CDR3 sequence (DNA): TGTGCCAGCAGCTTCATTGACAATGAGCAGTTCTTC. Translation gives CASSFIDNEQFF. The full variable domain, with the rest looked up from reference TRBV5-4 and TRBJ2-1, is ETGVTQSPTHLIKTRGQQVTLRCSSQSGHNTVSWYQQALGQGPQFIFQYYREEENGRGNFPPRFSGLQFPNYSSELNVNALELDDSALYLCASSFIDNEQFFGPGTRLTVL.

V is TRBV25-1 and J is TRBJ1-2; the D is unclear. Germline loops: CDR1 MGHDK, CDR2 SYGVNS. Trimming shortened V by 4 bases and J by 4 bases, and 19 bases separated the two germline ends. The CDR3 runs to 16 residues. CDR3: CASSAEGPSGAYGYTF. In nucleotides, the CDR3 is TGTGCCAGCAGTGCAGAAGGGCCGAGTGGAGCCTATGGCTACACCTTC.

V and J are TRBV12-3 or TRBV12-4 and TRBJ2-1; D remains ambiguous. V lost 6 bases, J lost 6 bases, and 9 bases lay in between. The CDR3 length is 12 residues. The CDR3 sequence: CASSLGTNEQFF. DNA of the CDR3: TGTGCCAGCAGCCTCGGCACCAATGAGCAGTTCTTC.

The chain uses TRBV27 and TRBJ1-6; 7 bases are a match to TRBD1. J was trimmed by 7 bases and V by 1 base; bases with no gene match: 7. The CDR3 totals 16 residues. CDR1 is MNHEY and CDR2 is SMNVEV in the germline V gene (reference sequence). The CDR3 here is CASSLFLGTANSPLHF. The CDR3 coding sequence is TGTGCCAGCAGTTTATTTTTGGGGACAGCCAATTCACCCCTCCACTTT.

There are a few counts of this clone. The J gene is TRBJ2-1, the V gene TRBV5-6; either TRBD1 or TRBD2 may fit D (5 bases each). Germline CDR1 and CDR2: SGHDT and YYEEEE. With 4 bases removed from V and 6 bases from J, the gap between germline ends came to 20 bases. The CDR3 runs 16 residues. As DNA, the CDR3 is TGTGCCAGCAGCCCCCCCGGGACGGTAATCCGCAATGAGCAGTTCTTC. Translation gives CASSPPGTVIRNEQFF. Together with reference TRBV5-6 and TRBJ2-1, the CDR3 gives the full variable domain: DAGVTQSPTHLIKTRGQQVTLRCSPKSGHDTVSWYQQALGQGPQFIFQYYEEEERQRGNFPDRFSGHQFPNYSSELNVNALLLGDSALYLCASSPPGTVIRNEQFFGPGTRLTVL.

The rearrangement links TRBV21-1 to TRBJ1-2. TRBV21-1 is reported as a pseudogene. CDR3 length: 11 amino acids. The CDR3 here is CASSKLSGNTF. Here the CDR3 DNA reads TGTGCCAGCAGCAAACTATCCGGAAACACCTTC.

A note on this clone: An end of the junction does not agree with germline; a read error may underlie this. The rearrangement uses TRBV5-1 and TRBJ2-5, with a possible D match to TRBD1 (5 bases). The germline V gene has CDR1 SGHRS and CDR2 YFSETQ. The CDR3 runs to 16 residues. CDR3 DNA: TGTGCCAGCAGCTTGGGCCCTAACAGGTTCCAAGAGACCCAGTACTTC. Protein: CASSLGPNRFQETQYF.

The V and J genes are TRBV7-9 and TRBJ1-3; D not resolved. In germline, CDR1 is SEHNR, CDR2 FQNEAQ (reference sequence). The ends were cut back, 11 bases at V and 0 bases at J, with 8 bases in the middle. CDR3 length: 12 residues. DNA for the CDR3: TGTGCCGGAGAAACCTCTGGAAACACCATATATTTT. Protein sequence: CAGETSGNTIYF. Based on the CDR3 plus reference TRBV7-9 and TRBJ1-3, the full variable domain is DTGVSQNPRHKITKRGQNVTFRCDPISEHNRLYWYRQTLGQGPEFLTYFQNEAQLEKSRLLSDRFSAERPKGSFSTLEIQRTEQGDSAMYLCAGETSGNTIYFGEGSWLTVV.

V and J are TRBV19 and TRBJ1-5; 7 nucleotides align to TRBD1. CDR3 length equals 17 residues. After removal of 1 base from V and 6 bases from J, the junction contained 12 bases not matched to a gene. Germline loops: CDR1 LNHDA, CDR2 SQIVND (reference sequence). The CDR3 spells CASSIVTGRLPGQPQHF. The DNA for the CDR3 is TGTGCCAGTAGTATAGTGACAGGGCGTTTACCGGGTCAGCCCCAGCATTTT.

This chain uses TRBV4-2 with TRBJ2-1, with 11 bases aligning to TRBD2. There are 16 residues in the CDR3. The germline V gene encodes CDR1 LGHNA and CDR2 YNFKEQ. The J segment lost 4 bases and the V segment lost 0 bases, leaving 2 bases of the junction unmatched. CDR3: CASSQDIAGGYNEQFF. CDR3 nucleotide sequence: TGTGCCAGCAGCCAAGACATAGCGGGGGGGTACAATGAGCAGTTCTTC.

V usage is TRBV19 and J usage is TRBJ2-6; D tentatively reads TRBD1 or TRBD2 (6 bases each). V lost 11 bases to trimming and J lost 0 bases, with 17 bases between them. The CDR3 is made up of 16 amino acids. Germline V gene sequence: CDR1 LNHDA, CDR2 SQIVND (reference sequence). This CDR3 reads CASEAEGVSGANVLTF. The CDR3 nucleotides are TGTGCCTCGGAAGCGGAGGGGGTCTCTGGGGCCAACGTCCTGACTTTC.

The chain recombines TRBV11-2 with TRBJ2-3; 7 bases align to TRBD1. This CDR3 region has 15 residues. Germline V gene data show CDR1 as SGHAT and CDR2 as FQNNGV. V lost 5 bases and J lost 2; bases outside the gene matches: 7. The CDR3 sequence: CASSPGTDLTDTQYF. The DNA for the CDR3 is TGTGCCAGCAGCCCCGGGACAGACCTCACAGATACGCAGTATTTT.

The V and J genes are TRBV18 and TRBJ2-3; D is ambiguous. CDR1 is KGHSH, CDR2 LQKENI, per germline. The V and J ends lost 2 bases and 2 bases respectively, with 5 bases between them. The CDR3 loop spans 13 amino acids. The CDR3 here is CASSPDDTDTQYF. For the CDR3, the DNA is TGTGCCAGCTCACCAGACGACACAGATACGCAGTATTTT.

This rearrangement joins TRBV4-1 to TRBJ1-1, with D unresolved. V lost 4 bases to trimming and J lost 1 base, with 4 bases between them. This CDR3 comprises 12 residues. Germline values: CDR1 MGHRA, CDR2 YSYEKL. CDR3 loop: CASSPQNTEAFF. The CDR3 DNA reads as TGCGCCAGCAGCCCCCAGAACACTGAAGCTTTCTTT.

This chain joins TRBV4-2 and TRBJ1-5; D ambiguous. Germline-derived CDR1 and CDR2 are LGHNA and YNFKEQ. Trimming pared 0 bases from V and 2 bases from J, leaving 17 bases between. This CDR3 comprises 18 residues. The CDR3 nucleotides read TGTGCCAGCAGCCAAGATCTTGGCTGGGGTAGGGGCAATCAGCCCCAGCATTTT. Its protein is CASSQDLGWGRGNQPQHF.